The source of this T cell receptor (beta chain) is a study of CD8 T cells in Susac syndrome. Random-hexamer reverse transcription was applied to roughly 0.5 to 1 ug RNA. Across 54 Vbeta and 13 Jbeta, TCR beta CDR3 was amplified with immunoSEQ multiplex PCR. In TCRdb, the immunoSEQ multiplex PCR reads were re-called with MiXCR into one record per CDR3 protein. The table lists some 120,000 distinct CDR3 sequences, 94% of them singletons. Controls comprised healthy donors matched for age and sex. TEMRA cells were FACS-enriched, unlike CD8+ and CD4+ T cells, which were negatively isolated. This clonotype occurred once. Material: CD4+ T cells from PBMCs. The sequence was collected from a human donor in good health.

The CDR3 here is CASSYSGTGDYEQYF. As DNA, the CDR3 is TGTGCCAGCAGTTACTCTGGCACCGGGGACTACGAGCAGTACTTC. The V and J genes are TRBV6-5 and TRBJ2-7, with a tentative D call TRBD2 (5 bases). CDR3 length equals 15 residues. Between the trimmed V and J ends, which lost 0 bases and 3 bases, there was a span of 12 bases. Per germline, CDR1 MNHEY and CDR2 SVGAGI.